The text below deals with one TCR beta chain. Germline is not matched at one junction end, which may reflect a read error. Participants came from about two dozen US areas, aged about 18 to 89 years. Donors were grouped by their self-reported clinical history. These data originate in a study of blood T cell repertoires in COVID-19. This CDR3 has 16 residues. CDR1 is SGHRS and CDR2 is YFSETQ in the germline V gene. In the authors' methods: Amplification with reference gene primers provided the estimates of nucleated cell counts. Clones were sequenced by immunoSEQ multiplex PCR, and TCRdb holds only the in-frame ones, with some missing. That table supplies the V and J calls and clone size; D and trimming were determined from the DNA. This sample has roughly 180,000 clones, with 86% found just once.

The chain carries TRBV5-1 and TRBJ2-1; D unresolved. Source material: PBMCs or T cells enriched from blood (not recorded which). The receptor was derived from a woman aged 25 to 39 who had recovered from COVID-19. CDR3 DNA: TGCGCCAGCAGCTTGGGGGCATCTATCGGCTACAGTGAGCAGTTCTTC. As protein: CASSLGASIGYSEQFF.